The sequence of this TCR beta chain was determined in a study of cytomegalovirus exposure and HLA in healthy donors. General study points: Researchers reported from a later analysis that most CMV-associated TCR beta chains appeared HLA-restricted.

The CDR3 spans 13 residues. The V and J ends lost 4 bases and 1 base respectively, with 10 bases between them. CDR1 GTSNPN and CDR2 SVGIG come from the germline V gene (reference sequence). PCR amplification relied on 60 Vbeta primers (plus 13 Jbeta primers). TCRdb's table, derived via immunoSEQ multiplex PCR, lists solely in-frame clones and lacks some. The sample includes some 120,000 clones, over 70% of them seen just once. Remarks on this clone: Its specificity is not known.

This clonotype originated in a woman aged 40-49 years in good health and CMV-seropositive. V gene TRBV30 combines with J gene TRBJ1-1; D is uncertain. The sample was PBMCs. DNA for the CDR3: TGTGCCTGGACCATAAACAGGAACACTGAAGCTTTCTTT. Residues: CAWTINRNTEAFF.